This T cell receptor beta chain stems from a study of blood T cell repertoires in COVID-19. Study information: Whether acute or convalescent, the COVID-19 samples came from the United States, Italy and Spain. Sample material is recorded as cDNA or gDNA derived from T cells, B-cell-depleted T cells, or PBMCs.

In the authors' workflow: Researchers report that nucleated cell counts were estimated from reference gene primer amplification. Sequencing was performed with immunoSEQ multiplex PCR; in TCRdb, only in-frame clones are kept and a portion is missing. V, J and clone size were drawn from that table, and D and trimming were deduced from the DNA. This sample has some 90,000 clones; 80% to 90% occur once, and the top ten carry 8% to 9.5%. This CDR3 comprises 14 residues. Germline V lookup: CDR1 SGHTA, CDR2 FQGNSA. Trimming cost V 1 base and J 8 bases, with 11 bases left between them. This receptor was identified in a man between 50 and 59 years old with acute or convalescent COVID-19. The sequenced sample consisted of peripheral blood. The rearrangement uses TRBV7-2 and TRBJ1-4; possible D gene TRBD1, 5 bases. CDR3 region: CASSLGRVGEKLFF. In DNA, the CDR3 is TGTGCCAGCAGCTTAGGCAGGGTGGGGGAAAAACTGTTTTTT.